Sequencing of this TCR beta chain was carried out in a study of T cell repertoires in cytomegalovirus infection. Across the study: Public signatures in TCR beta pointed to CMV infection and matching HLA type.

TCRdb fed the reads into MiXCR, producing one record per CDR3 protein. The sample includes 110,000 to 150,000 distinct CDR3 sequences, about 6% of them seen just once. This clonotype was counted a few times. Its antigen is undetermined. Study findings and constraints: Public TCR beta family frequency separated CMV-and-HLA carriers, including in an independent cohort. HLA-C-restricted CMV clonotypes gave the most frequent clonotype in two of eight donors.

V lost 1 base and J 9 bases, leaving 21 bases between the germline ends. The germline V gene has CDR1 SGHTA and CDR2 FQGNSA. This CDR3 spans 16 amino acids. The clonotype was recovered from a human donor in good health (CMV status not recorded). Some clones in this sample may be carry-over from other donors' samples. The sequenced sample was PBMCs. V usage is TRBV7-2 and J usage is TRBJ2-5; D perhaps matches TRBD2 (7 bases). The CDR3 protein is CASSLDTGGGDLAQYF. The CDR3 DNA is TGTGCCAGCAGCTTAGACACGGGGGGCGGAGATTTGGCCCAGTACTTC.